The 9 T cell receptor beta chains below come from one sample, sequenced in a study of CD8 T cells in ankylosing spondylitis. TCRdb called the 5' RACE reads again in MiXCR, with one record for every CDR3 protein. The table includes a few hundred thousand distinct CDR3 sequences, 20% to 25% detected once. Material for sequencing was blood, either unsorted or a sorted T cell fraction (not recorded which). Every receptor here comes from a female donor with ankylosing spondylitis or in good health (not recorded which).

In its sample, this clonotype was seen a few times. The CDR3 sequence: CASSLARWTSGREPYEQYF. CDR3 sequence (DNA): TGTGCCAGCAGTTTAGCCCGATGGACTAGCGGGAGGGAGCCCTACGAGCAGTACTTC. The chain recombines TRBV28 with TRBJ2-7; 15 bases map to TRBD2. The CDR3 loop spans 19 amino acids. The V segment lost 2 bases and the J segment 2 bases; nucleotides outside the gene matches: 10. CDR1 and CDR2 (germline): MDHEN, SYDVKM. Full variable domain (missing parts from reference TRBV28 and TRBJ2-7): DVKVTQSSRYLVKRTGEKVFLECVQDMDHENMFWYRQDPGLGLRLIYFSYDVKMKEKGDIPEGYSVSREKKERFSLILESASTNQTSMYLCASSLARWTSGREPYEQYFGPGTRLTVT.

The rearrangement uses TRBV5-1 and TRBJ2-7; 9 bases are a match to TRBD1. The CDR3 covers 14 residues. The V and J ends lost 6 bases and 1 base, in that order; junction bases with no gene match: 5. CDR1 is SGHRS and CDR2 is YFSETQ in the germline V gene. CDR3: CASNGQGPSYEQYF. DNA for the CDR3: TGCGCCAGCAACGGACAGGGGCCATCCTACGAGCAGTACTTC.

The gene calls are TRBV10-3 and TRBJ2-7, with 9 bases aligning to TRBD2. After removal of 0 bases from V and 4 bases from J, the junction contained 13 bases not matched to a gene. Germline CDR1 is ENHRY and CDR2 is SYGVKD. This CDR3 contains 18 residues. The CDR3 DNA sequence: TGTGCCATCAGTGAGTCGAGCGGGGGGAGGGTGAGAGGATACGAGCAGTACTTC. Translation gives CAISESSGGRVRGYEQYF.

The chain couples TRBV29-1 to TRBJ1-1; TRBD1 is a possible D gene (6 bases). The length of the CDR3 is 11 residues. The germline CDR1 and CDR2 sequences are SQVTM and ANQGSEA. Trimming removed 5 bases at V and 9 bases at J, with 13 bases between. Here the CDR3 reads CSVKQGTQAFF. CDR3 bases: TGCAGCGTTAAACAGGGTACCCAAGCTTTCTTT.

The chain is built from TRBV29-1 and TRBJ2-2; a weak D match, TRBD1 (5 bases). The CDR3 is 14 amino acids. The germline gives CDR1 SQVTM, CDR2 ANQGSEA. Trimming removed 4 bases at V and 1 base at J, with 10 bases between. CDR3 in amino acids: CSVVGHRNTGELFF. Written as DNA, the CDR3 is TGCAGCGTTGTTGGACACCGGAACACCGGGGAGCTGTTTTTT.

This clonotype was seen a handful of times. The CDR3 sequence: CSARDDSPSRYGYTF. The CDR3 DNA sequence: TGCAGTGCTAGAGATGACTCCCCCAGTCGCTATGGCTACACCTTC. The rearrangement links TRBV20-1 to TRBJ1-2; D unresolved. The CDR3 sequence is 15 residues long. Trimming pared 0 bases from V and 4 bases from J, leaving 15 bases between. The V gene's germline CDR1 is DFQATT and CDR2 SNEGSKA (reference sequence).

At least ten counts were recorded for this clonotype. The V and J genes are TRBV6-2 or TRBV6-3 and TRBJ2-5; 7 bases map to TRBD2. From germline, CDR1 is MNHEY and CDR2 SVGEGT. The CDR3 is 12 amino acids. The V segment lost 6 bases and the J segment 4 bases; nucleotides outside the gene matches: 2. For the CDR3, the DNA is TGTGCCAGCAGCACGGGGGGAGAGACCCAGTACTTC. Translating it yields CASSTGGETQYF.

This CDR3 reads CASSFSGLSNQPQHF. The DNA for the CDR3 is TGTGCCAGCAGCTTCTCCGGGCTTAGCAATCAGCCCCAGCATTTT. The rearrangement links TRBV7-8 to TRBJ1-5; D call uncertain. Germline CDR1 and CDR2: SGHVS and FQNEAQ. The V gene lost 3 bases and the J gene lost 0 bases, with 9 bases spanning the gap. This CDR3 is built from 15 residues. Complete variable domain (other parts from reference TRBV7-8 and TRBJ1-5): GAGVSQSPRYKVAKRGQDVALRCDPISGHVSLFWYQQALGQGPEFLTYFQNEAQLDKSGLPSDRFFAERPEGSVSTLKIQRTQQEDSAVYLCASSFSGLSNQPQHFGDGTRLSIL.

The V gene is TRBV10-1, the J gene TRBJ2-3; 10 nucleotides match TRBD2. There are 16 residues in the CDR3. From germline, CDR1 is WNHNN and CDR2 SYGVQD (reference sequence). V was pared by 6 bases and J by 8 bases, with 14 bases of the junction left unmatched. CDR3 loop: CASSVRTSGPDGTQYF. The CDR3 DNA reads TGCGCCAGCAGCGTCAGGACTAGCGGCCCCGATGGTACGCAGTATTTT.